Listed below are T cell receptor beta chains from one sample, sequenced in a study of a mutant IDH1 vaccine in newly diagnosed glioma. Method: immunoSEQ multiplex PCR; TCRdb's copy keeps in-frame clones and lacks some. The table has 39,000 or so clones, around three quarters seen once; the top ten hold more than 5%. These receptors are not linked to any known antigen. The source material was PBMCs, sampled from a glioma patient whose treatment included an IDH1 peptide vaccine. The receptors come from a man in his forties or fifties with glioma. CDR3s include the opening cysteine and the closing phenylalanine or tryptophan. A D gene is named only where the DNA matches it firmly. Size is stated for part of the rows, as once, few or many counts, or as a class when the clone is expanded.

TRBJ2-2,TRBV28,.,.,CASLGQNTGELFF,TGTGCCAGCCTCGGACAGAACACCGGGGAGCTGTTTTTT
TRBJ1-1,TRBV4-1,.,.,CASSHNTGLNTEAFF,TGCGCCAGCAGCCACAATACAGGGCTGAACACTGAAGCTTTCTTT
TRBJ1-2,TRBV28,.,.,CASSSDYGYTF,TGTGCCAGCAGTTCGGATTATGGCTACACCTTC
TRBJ2-1,TRBV25-1,.,TRBD2,CASTEPGLANNEQFF,TGTGCCAGCACCGAACCCGGACTAGCTAACAATGAGCAGTTCTTC
TRBJ1-1,TRBV28,few,.,CASSLGQTNTEAFF,TGTGCCAGCAGTTTAGGGCAGACGAACACTGAAGCTTTCTTT
TRBJ1-6,TRBV30,.,.,CAWRGGAVNSPLHF,TGTGCCTGGAGGGGAGGGGCAGTGAATTCACCCCTCCACTTT
TRBJ1-2,TRBV29-1,.,TRBD1,CSASDRGSTNYGYTF,TGCAGCGCCTCAGACAGGGGCAGTACTAACTATGGCTACACCTTC
TRBJ2-5,TRBV7-2,.,.,CASSRQTGNQETQYF,TGTGCCAGCAGCCGACAGACAGGCAACCAAGAGACCCAGTACTTC
TRBJ2-7,TRBV5-8,.,.,CASSVPAGEQYF,TGTGCCAGCAGCGTACCCGCCGGCGAGCAGTACTTC
TRBJ1-2,TRBV19,few,.,CASSIPGRNYGYTF,TGTGCCAGTAGTATCCCAGGGAGGAACTATGGCTACACCTTC
TRBJ1-2,TRBV7-8,.,.,CASSLQGYGYTF,TGTGCCAGCAGCTTACAGGGGTACGGCTACACCTTC
TRBJ2-1,TRBV6-6,.,TRBD2,CASSRTSGYGQFF,TGTGCCAGCAGCCGGACTAGCGGCTATGGGCAGTTCTTC
TRBJ1-2,TRBV25-1,.,.,CASSRQPSSYGYTF,TGTGCCAGCAGTCGACAGCCGTCCTCCTATGGCTACACCTTC
TRBJ1-1,TRBV14,.,.,CASSLELLGGYYTEAFF,TGTGCCAGCAGCCTAGAGCTGCTGGGCGGGTACTACACTGAAGCTTTCTTT
TRBJ2-7,TRBV4-1,.,TRBD1,CASSQGQGSSYEQYF,TGCGCCAGCAGCCAAGGACAGGGCAGCTCCTACGAGCAGTACTTC
TRBJ2-1,TRBV27,few,.,CASSWLEGEQFF,TGTGCCAGCAGTTGGTTGGAGGGTGAGCAGTTCTTC
TRBJ2-7,TRBV7-9,.,.,CASSSGETYEQYF,TGTGCCAGCAGCTCCGGGGAAACTTACGAGCAGTACTTC
TRBJ2-3,TRBV7-8,.,.,CASSLAMGGGLSTDTQYF,TGTGCCAGCAGCTTAGCAATGGGGGGCGGACTTAGCACAGATACGCAGTATTTT
TRBJ2-1,TRBV15,medium-sized,TRBD2,CATSRDRGGRLNEQFF,TGTGCCACCAGCAGAGATCGGGGGGGAAGGCTCAATGAGCAGTTCTTC
TRBJ2-7,TRBV18,.,.,CASSPGGTGPYEQYF,TGTGCCAGCTCACCGGGAGGGACAGGACCTTACGAGCAGTACTTC
TRBJ1-4,TRBV5-1,.,TRBD1,CASSVGGTGANEKLFF,TGCGCCAGCAGCGTAGGGGGGACAGGAGCTAATGAAAAACTGTTTTTT
TRBJ1-2,TRBV20-1,.,.,CSAGNYGYTF,TGCAGTGCCGGGAACTATGGCTACACCTTC
TRBJ1-1,TRBV6-5,.,.,CASIRGNTEAFF,TGTGCCAGCATTCGGGGGAACACTGAAGCTTTCTTT
TRBJ2-7,TRBV28,.,.,CASSFLQRTYEQYF,TGTGCCAGCAGTTTTTTGCAGCGGACCTACGAGCAGTACTTC
TRBJ2-2,TRBV5-6,.,.,CASSLYGSNTGELFF,TGTGCCAGCAGCTTGTACGGGTCTAACACCGGGGAGCTGTTTTTT
TRBJ2-2,TRBV7-9,.,.,CATARTGELFF,TGTGCCACCGCCCGCACCGGGGAGCTGTTTTTT
TRBJ1-1,TRBV5-4,.,TRBD1,CASSRGQGVFAEAFF,TGTGCCAGCAGCAGGGGACAGGGCGTTTTTGCTGAAGCTTTCTTT
TRBJ1-2,TRBV21-1,.,.,CASSKAGQGNYGYTF,TGTGCCAGCAGCAAAGCGGGACAGGGGAACTATGGCTACACCTTC
TRBJ1-5,TRBV27,.,.,CASSLSGWSNQPQHF,TGTGCCAGCAGTTTATCAGGGTGGAGCAATCAGCCCCAGCATTTT
TRBJ1-1,TRBV2,.,.,CASMPPRGGGFALEAFF,TGTGCCAGCATGCCCCCCCGAGGGGGTGGATTCGCCCTTGAAGCTTTCTTT
TRBJ2-5,TRBV2,.,.,CASSGGGTAQETQYF,TGTGCCAGCAGTGGGGGCGGGACAGCTCAAGAGACCCAGTACTTC
TRBJ2-7,TRBV5-1,.,.,CASSLEAWREQYF,TGCGCCAGCAGCTTGGAGGCCTGGCGCGAGCAGTACTTC
TRBJ1-6,TRBV2,.,TRBD1,CASMTGSSYNSPLHF,TGTGCCAGCATGACAGGGAGCTCCTATAATTCACCCCTCCACTTT
TRBJ2-7,TRBV5-1,.,.,CASSTRSGRFRMEQYF,TGCGCCAGCAGCACCCGCAGCGGGCGATTTCGTATGGAGCAGTACTTC
TRBJ1-2,TRBV9,.,.,CASSNLGLNYGYTF,TGTGCCAGCAGCAACCTCGGCTTAAACTATGGCTACACCTTC
TRBJ1-2,TRBV18,few,.,CATTSVGDGYTF,TGTGCCACCACGAGCGTGGGGGATGGCTACACCTTC
TRBJ2-5,TRBV15,.,.,CATSRASGTSPQETQYF,TGTGCCACCAGCAGAGCTTCAGGGACCTCCCCTCAAGAGACCCAGTACTTC
TRBJ1-1,TRBV27,.,.,CASSFVGPNTEAFF,TGTGCCAGCAGTTTCGTGGGCCCGAACACTGAAGCTTTCTTT
TRBJ2-7,TRBV19,.,.,CASSWGTDANEQYF,TGTGCCAGTAGTTGGGGGACTGACGCCAACGAGCAGTACTTC
TRBJ1-1,TRBV29-1,medium-sized,.,CSVNRVNTEAFF,TGCAGCGTTAACAGGGTCAACACTGAAGCTTTCTTT
TRBJ1-1,TRBV30,few,.,CAWQPTGTVSEAFF,TGTGCCTGGCAACCTACCGGGACCGTCTCTGAAGCTTTCTTT
TRBJ1-1,TRBV6-4,.,.,CASSDHSKNTEAFF,TGTGCCAGCAGTGACCACAGCAAGAACACTGAAGCTTTCTTT